This is a list of T cell receptor beta chains from one sample in a study of identifying expanded T cells in peripheral blood. Some clones are missing from TCRdb's copy, which holds only in-frame ones; the method was immunoSEQ multiplex PCR. Of under 100,000 clones detected, about 87% appear once; the ten largest clones hold roughly 7%. The sequencing sample was made of blood. Receptors were obtained from a person aged 18 to 75 in good health. CDR3s include the opening cysteine and the closing phenylalanine or tryptophan. The D gene is left open where the match is weak. Clone size, where shown, is once, few, many, or a class for clones that have expanded.

NA	TRBJ2-7	TRBD1	TRBV7-9	TGTGCCAGCAGCTTAGGGGACAGGGGGCAGTACTTC	CASSLGDRGQYF
NA	TRBJ2-7	NA	TRBV18	TGTGCCAGCTCACCGGGTACAGGAGGGACACAGACCTACGAGCAGTACTTC	CASSPGTGGTQTYEQYF
once	TRBJ1-1	NA	TRBV28	TGTGCCAGCAGTTCCCCGGGGTCCCGAACTGAAGCTTTCTTT	CASSSPGSRTEAFF
NA	TRBJ1-5	NA	TRBV5-1	TGCGCCAGCAGCTTGGGAGGCTATAGCAATCAGCCCCAGCATTTT	CASSLGGYSNQPQHF
NA	TRBJ1-4	NA	TRBV6-6	TGTGCCAGCAGAGCGGGATCAACTAATGAAAAACTGTTTTTT	CASRAGSTNEKLFF
NA	TRBJ2-2	TRBD1	TRBV7-3	TGTGCCAGCAGCCCGCCAGGGACAGGACTCACCGGGGAGCTGTTTTTT	CASSPPGTGLTGELFF
NA	TRBJ2-3	NA	TRBV6-1	TGTGCCAGCAGTACGGACTACGTTCACACAGATACGCAGTATTTT	CASSTDYVHTDTQYF
NA	TRBJ2-1	TRBD1	TRBV25-1	TGTGCCAGCAGTGAAATAGGACAGGGAAAGAATGAGCAGTTCTTC	CASSEIGQGKNEQFF
NA	TRBJ2-3	NA	TRBV5-4	TGTGCCAGCAGCTTGTACCCAGATACGCAGTATTTT	CASSLYPDTQYF
NA	TRBJ1-4	NA	TRBV6-6	TGTGCCAGCACCGACGACAGGTTGGGGGAAAAACTGTTTTTT	CASTDDRLGEKLFF
NA	TRBJ1-4	NA	TRBV9	TGTGCCAGCAGCTCAGGAGAAGGAATTGAAAAACTGTTTTTT	CASSSGEGIEKLFF